These 16 T cell receptor beta chains were sequenced from one sample in a study of T cell changes during pregnancy in multiple sclerosis. Using immunoSEQ multiplex PCR, the repertoire was profiled, and TCRdb retains in-frame clones only, with some absent. The sample comprises approximately 46,000 clones, 80% to 90% of which are singletons, and 7% to 10% rests with the top ten. Sequenced here: CD8+ T cells from peripheral blood mononuclear cells, sampled in the second trimester of pregnancy. These receptors originate from a female donor with multiple sclerosis, enrolled in a pregnancy study.

This clone was seen a single time. The chain recombines TRBV9 with TRBJ2-7, with TRBD1 identical over 7 bases. Germline loops: CDR1 SGDLS, CDR2 YYNGEE. Unmatched junction bases numbered 9, after V lost 3 bases and J lost 3 bases. This CDR3 region has 15 residues. The CDR3 bases are TGTGCCAGCAGCGCGCTTCCGGGACAGAACTACGAGCAGTACTTC. As protein: CASSALPGQNYEQYF.

This chain connects TRBV27 to TRBJ2-1, with TRBD1 identical over 10 bases. The V and J ends lost 5 bases and 7 bases, in that order; junction bases with no gene match: 8. CDR3 length: 15 amino acids. Germline loops: CDR1 MNHEY, CDR2 SMNVEV (reference sequence). The DNA for the CDR3 is TGTGCCAGCAGTACGGACAGGGGGTTTCAGAATGAGCAGTTCTTC. Its protein is CASSTDRGFQNEQFF.

The genes are TRBV29-1 and TRBJ2-7, with 9 nucleotides matching TRBD1. Germline CDR1 and CDR2: SQVTM and ANQGSEA. This CDR3 has 15 amino acids. The V segment lost 6 bases and the J segment 2 bases; nucleotides outside the gene matches: 11. The CDR3 coding sequence is TGCAGCGTCATAGGTCGGGACAGGGTCCCCTACGAGCAGTACTTC. Translation: CSVIGRDRVPYEQYF.

The CDR3 reads CSVEDSVDGELFF. CDR3 nucleotide sequence: TGCAGCGTTGAAGATAGCGTAGACGGGGAGCTGTTTTTT. This sequence joins TRBV29-1 and TRBJ2-2, with TRBD2 as a possible D gene (5 bases). Germline V gives CDR1 SQVTM, CDR2 ANQGSEA. The CDR3 runs to 13 residues. With 0 bases removed from V and 7 bases from J, the gap between germline ends came to 9 bases.

This sequence joins TRBV7-9 and TRBJ1-4; 7 nucleotides agree with TRBD1. Germline trimming cut 1 base from V and 7 bases from J; bases unmatched to any gene: 6. The CDR3 totals 15 residues. Germline values: CDR1 SEHNR, CDR2 FQNEAQ (reference sequence). The CDR3, as DNA: TGTGCCAGCAGCTTAGGACAGGGTGGTGTTGAAAAACTGTTTTTT. Residues: CASSLGQGGVEKLFF.

The chain joins TRBV27 to TRBJ2-7; 9 bases agree with TRBD2. CDR1 and CDR2 (germline): MNHEY, SMNVEV (reference sequence). The trim removed 9 bases at V and 3 bases at J, leaving 6 bases unmatched. The CDR3 contains 13 residues. The DNA of the CDR3 is TGTGCCAGTAGTAGCGGGGGAAACTACGAGCAGTACTTC. This codes for CASSSGGNYEQYF.

The chain carries TRBV14 and TRBJ1-2; no reliable D call. V was trimmed by 4 bases and J by 7 bases, leaving 22 bases between them. This CDR3 has 16 residues. Looked up from germline, CDR1 is SGHDN and CDR2 is FVKESK. This CDR3 reads CASSPPGVGVMAGYTF. Here the CDR3 DNA reads TGTGCCAGCAGCCCACCCGGGGTGGGAGTCATGGCTGGCTACACCTTC.

The chain carries TRBV5-1 and TRBJ2-2, with 8 bases that match TRBD1. This CDR3 region has 13 residues. CDR1 is SGHRS and CDR2 is YFSETQ in the germline V gene. V trimming: 4 bases; J trimming: 7 bases; junction bases outside the gene matches: 3. The CDR3 DNA is TGCGCCAGCAGCATAACAGGGGGCGGGGAGCTGTTTTTT. Translation: CASSITGGGELFF.

The V gene is TRBV19, the J gene TRBJ1-1; D remains unclear. CDR3 length: 14 residues. Trimming left V 6 bases short and J 0 bases short, with 11 bases between. The germline V gene has CDR1 LNHDA and CDR2 SQIVND (reference sequence). The CDR3 nucleotides are TGTGCCAGTAGCGTAGGAGATATGAACACTGAAGCTTTCTTT. Residues: CASSVGDMNTEAFF.

The rearrangement joins TRBV19 to TRBJ1-1; D may be TRBD1 (6 bases). CDR3 length: 13 amino acids. Looked up from germline, CDR1 is LNHDA and CDR2 is SQIVND (reference sequence). Between the trimmed V and J ends, which lost 5 bases and 8 bases, there was a span of 15 bases. DNA of the CDR3: TGTGCCAGTAGTTTGGGGGGGCTCCGGGAAGCTTTCTTT. Protein product: CASSLGGLREAFF.

The chain joins TRBV7-3 to TRBJ2-3; TRBD2 aligns across 10 bases. CDR1 and CDR2 from the germline V gene are SGHTA and FQGTGA. The CDR3 has 15 amino acids. After removal of 5 bases from V and 1 base from J, the junction contained 3 bases not matched to a gene. The CDR3 nucleotides are TGTGCCAGCAGCCATACTAGCGGGGGCACAGATACGCAGTATTTT. The encoded protein is CASSHTSGGTDTQYF.

The chain links TRBV7-9 to TRBJ2-3; the match to TRBD2 covers 10 bases. Germline V gene lookup returns CDR1 SEHNR and CDR2 FQNEAQ (reference sequence). Unmatched junction bases numbered 12, after V lost 3 bases and J lost 6 bases. CDR3 length: 17 residues. The CDR3 bases are TGTGCCAGCAGCTTCTATAGCGGGGGGTCACGGGCGGATACGCAGTATTTT. Translation gives CASSFYSGGSRADTQYF. The variable domain in full, completed from reference TRBV7-9 and TRBJ2-3, reads DTGVSQNPRHKITKRGQNVTFRCDPISEHNRLYWYRQTLGQGPEFLTYFQNEAQLEKSRLLSDRFSAERPKGSFSTLEIQRTEQGDSAMYLCASSFYSGGSRADTQYFGPGTRLTVL.

CDR3 nucleotides: TGTGCCAGCAGCCCCGGTCCCTACGAGCAGTACTTC. It codes for CASSPGPYEQYF. The J gene is TRBJ2-7, the V gene TRBV6-5, with D uncertain. Germline V gene data show CDR1 as MNHEY and CDR2 as SVGAGI. CDR3 length equals 12 residues. V was pared by 6 bases and J by 2 bases, with 8 bases between.

V is TRBV27 and J is TRBJ1-1; D perhaps matches TRBD1 (6 bases). The germline CDR1 and CDR2 sequences are MNHEY and SMNVEV (reference sequence). The CDR3 spans 17 residues. V was clipped by 4 bases and J by 1 base, with 19 bases between them. CDR3 in DNA: TGTGCCAGCAGTTGGCAATGGCCGGGACACCAGAACACTGAAGCTTTCTTT. Protein sequence: CASSWQWPGHQNTEAFF.

This clone was detected only once. The V and J genes are TRBV9 and TRBJ2-5; D perhaps matches TRBD2 (6 bases). With 2 bases removed from V and 5 bases from J, the gap between germline ends came to 16 bases. From germline, CDR1 is SGDLS and CDR2 YYNGEE. This CDR3 comprises 15 residues. Here the CDR3 DNA reads TGTGCCAGCAGCGTCTCCGGGGGTACAATGGAGACCCAGTACTTC. As protein: CASSVSGGTMETQYF.

The J gene is TRBJ1-2, the V gene TRBV7-9, with no clear D. The V end was cut by 5 bases, the J end by 3 bases, with 19 bases between. The CDR3 sequence is 16 residues long. Germline CDR1 SEHNR, CDR2 FQNEAQ (reference sequence). The CDR3 nucleotides read TGTGCCAGCAGCCCCTATGAGGGCATTGTGGACTATGGCTACACCTTC. This codes for CASSPYEGIVDYGYTF.